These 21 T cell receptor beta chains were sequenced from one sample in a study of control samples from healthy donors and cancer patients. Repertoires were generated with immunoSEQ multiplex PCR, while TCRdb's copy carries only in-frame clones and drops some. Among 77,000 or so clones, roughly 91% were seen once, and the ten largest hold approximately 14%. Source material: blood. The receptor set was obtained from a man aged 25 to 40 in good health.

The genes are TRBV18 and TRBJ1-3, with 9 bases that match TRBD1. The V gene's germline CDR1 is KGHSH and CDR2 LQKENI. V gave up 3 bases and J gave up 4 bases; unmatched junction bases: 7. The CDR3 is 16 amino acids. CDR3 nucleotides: TGTGCCAGCTCACCCGGGACAGGGAAGATCGGAAACACCATATATTTT. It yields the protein CASSPGTGKIGNTIYF.

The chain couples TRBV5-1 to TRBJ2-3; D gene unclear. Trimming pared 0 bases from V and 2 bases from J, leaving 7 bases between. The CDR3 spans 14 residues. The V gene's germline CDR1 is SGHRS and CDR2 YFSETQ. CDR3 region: CASSLEATTDTQYF. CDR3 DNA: TGCGCCAGCAGCTTGGAGGCTACCACAGATACGCAGTATTTT. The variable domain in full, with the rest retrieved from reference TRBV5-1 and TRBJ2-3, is KAGVTQTPRYLIKTRGQQVTLSCSPISGHRSVSWYQQTPGQGLQFLFEYFSETQRNKGNFPGRFSGRQFSNSRSEMNVSTLELGDSALYLCASSLEATTDTQYFGPGTRLTVL.

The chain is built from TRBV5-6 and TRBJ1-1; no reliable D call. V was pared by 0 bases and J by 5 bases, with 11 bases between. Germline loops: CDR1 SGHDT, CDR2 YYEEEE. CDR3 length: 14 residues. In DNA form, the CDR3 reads TGTGCCAGCAGCTTGGTTAATCGCTATACTGAAGCTTTCTTT. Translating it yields CASSLVNRYTEAFF.

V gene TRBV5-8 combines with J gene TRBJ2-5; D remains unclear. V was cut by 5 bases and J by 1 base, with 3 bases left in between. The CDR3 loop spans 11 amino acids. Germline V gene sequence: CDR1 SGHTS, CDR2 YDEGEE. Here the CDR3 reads CASRRQETQYF. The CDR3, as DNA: TGTGCCAGCAGACGCCAAGAGACCCAGTACTTC.

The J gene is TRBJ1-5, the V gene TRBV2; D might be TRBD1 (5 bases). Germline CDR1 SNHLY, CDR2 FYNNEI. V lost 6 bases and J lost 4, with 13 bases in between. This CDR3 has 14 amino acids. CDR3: CASRVTGANQPQHF. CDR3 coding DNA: TGTGCCAGCAGGGTAACCGGGGCTAATCAGCCCCAGCATTTT.

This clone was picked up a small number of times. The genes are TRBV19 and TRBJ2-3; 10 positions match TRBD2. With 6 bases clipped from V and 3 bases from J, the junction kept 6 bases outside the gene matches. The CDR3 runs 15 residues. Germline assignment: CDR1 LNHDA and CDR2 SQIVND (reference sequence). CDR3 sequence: CASRVLGLATDTQYF. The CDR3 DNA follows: TGTGCCAGTAGAGTCTTGGGACTAGCGACAGATACGCAGTATTTT.

The CDR3: CAWSMQQGASYGYTF. The CDR3 bases are TGTGCCTGGAGTATGCAACAGGGGGCTAGCTATGGCTACACCTTC. The V gene is TRBV30, the J gene TRBJ1-2; 9 bases map to TRBD1. This CDR3 region has 15 residues. The germline gives CDR1 GTSNPN, CDR2 SVGIG (reference sequence). Trimming took 2 bases from V and 4 from J; bases not matched to a gene: 8.

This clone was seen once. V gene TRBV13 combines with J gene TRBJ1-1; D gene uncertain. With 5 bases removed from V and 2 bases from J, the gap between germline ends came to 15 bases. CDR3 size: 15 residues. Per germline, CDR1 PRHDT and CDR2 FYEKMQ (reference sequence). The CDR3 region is CASSPESQRNTEAFF. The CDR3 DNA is TGTGCCAGCAGCCCCGAGTCCCAGCGAAACACTGAAGCTTTCTTT.

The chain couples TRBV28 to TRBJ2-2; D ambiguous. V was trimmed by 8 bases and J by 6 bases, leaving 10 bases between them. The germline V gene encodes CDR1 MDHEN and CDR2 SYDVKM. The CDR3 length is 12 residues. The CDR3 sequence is CASFQVSGELFF. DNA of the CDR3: TGTGCCAGCTTCCAGGTCTCCGGGGAGCTGTTTTTT.

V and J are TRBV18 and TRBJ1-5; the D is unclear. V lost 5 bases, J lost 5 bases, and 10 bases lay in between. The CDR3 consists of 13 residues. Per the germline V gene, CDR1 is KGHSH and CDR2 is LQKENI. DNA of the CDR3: TGTGCCAGCTCAGGCGGCAGTGATCAGCCCCAGCATTTT. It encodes CASSGGSDQPQHF. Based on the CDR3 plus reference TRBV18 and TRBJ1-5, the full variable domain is NAGVMQNPRHLVRRRGQEARLRCSPMKGHSHVYWYRQLPEEGLKFMVYLQKENIIDESGMPKERFSAEFPKEGPSILRIQQVVRGDSAAYFCASSGGSDQPQHFGDGTRLSIL.

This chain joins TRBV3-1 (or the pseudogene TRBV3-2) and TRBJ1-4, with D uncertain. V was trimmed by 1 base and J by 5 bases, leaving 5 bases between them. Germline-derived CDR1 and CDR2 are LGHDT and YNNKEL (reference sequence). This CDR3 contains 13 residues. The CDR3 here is CASSQGPNEKLFF. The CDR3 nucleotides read TGTGCCAGCAGCCAAGGACCCAATGAAAAACTGTTTTTT.

The CDR3 sequence: CASSLAGTPSNEQFF. The DNA for the CDR3 is TGTGCCAGCAGCTTGGCCGGGACACCCAGCAATGAGCAGTTCTTC. The chain joins TRBV5-4 to TRBJ2-1; possibly TRBD1 for D (6 bases). CDR1 is SGHNT, CDR2 YYREEE, per germline (reference sequence). V was pared by 0 bases and J by 6 bases, with 13 bases between. This CDR3 contains 15 residues.

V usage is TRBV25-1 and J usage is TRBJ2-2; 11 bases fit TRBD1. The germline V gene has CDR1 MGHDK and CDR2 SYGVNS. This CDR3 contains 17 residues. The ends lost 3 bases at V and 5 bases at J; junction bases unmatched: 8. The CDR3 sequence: CASSETGTGGKTGELFF. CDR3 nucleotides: TGTGCCAGCAGTGAGACCGGGACAGGGGGTAAGACCGGGGAGCTGTTTTTT.

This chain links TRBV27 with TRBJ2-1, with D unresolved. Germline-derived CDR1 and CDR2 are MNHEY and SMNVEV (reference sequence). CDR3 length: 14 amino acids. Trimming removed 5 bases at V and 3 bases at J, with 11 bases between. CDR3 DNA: TGTGCCAGCAGTATAGGGCCGAACTACAATGAGCAGTTCTTC. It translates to CASSIGPNYNEQFF.

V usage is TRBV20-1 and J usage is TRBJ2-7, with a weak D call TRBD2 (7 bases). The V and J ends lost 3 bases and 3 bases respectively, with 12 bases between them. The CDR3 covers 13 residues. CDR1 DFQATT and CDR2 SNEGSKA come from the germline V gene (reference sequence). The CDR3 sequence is CSASFRGGYEQYF. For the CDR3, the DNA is TGCAGTGCTAGTTTTAGGGGGGGCTACGAGCAGTACTTC.

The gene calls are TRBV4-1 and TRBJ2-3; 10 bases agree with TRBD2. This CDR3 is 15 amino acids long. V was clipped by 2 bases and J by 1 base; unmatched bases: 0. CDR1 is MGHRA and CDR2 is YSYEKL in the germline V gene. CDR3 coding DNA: TGCGCCAGCAGCCAACTAGCGGGAGGCACAGATACGCAGTATTTT. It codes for CASSQLAGGTDTQYF.

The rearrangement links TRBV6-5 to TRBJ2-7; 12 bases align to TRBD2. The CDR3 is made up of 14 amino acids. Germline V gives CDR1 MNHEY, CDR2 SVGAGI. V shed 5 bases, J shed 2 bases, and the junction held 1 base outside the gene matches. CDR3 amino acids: CASSRTSGTYEQYF. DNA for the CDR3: TGTGCCAGCAGTCGGACTAGCGGGACCTACGAGCAGTACTTC.

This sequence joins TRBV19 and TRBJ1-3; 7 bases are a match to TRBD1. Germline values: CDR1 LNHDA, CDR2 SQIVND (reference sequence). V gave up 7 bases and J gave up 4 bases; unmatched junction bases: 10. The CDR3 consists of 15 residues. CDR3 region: CASKLPRDRGNTIYF. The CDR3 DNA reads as TGTGCCAGTAAACTACCACGGGACAGAGGAAACACCATATATTTT. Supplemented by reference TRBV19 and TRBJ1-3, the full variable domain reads DGGITQSPKYLFRKEGQNVTLSCEQNLNHDAMYWYRQDPGQGLRLIYYSQIVNDFQKGDIAEGYSVSREKKESFPLTVTSAQKNPTAFYLCASKLPRDRGNTIYFGEGSWLTVV.

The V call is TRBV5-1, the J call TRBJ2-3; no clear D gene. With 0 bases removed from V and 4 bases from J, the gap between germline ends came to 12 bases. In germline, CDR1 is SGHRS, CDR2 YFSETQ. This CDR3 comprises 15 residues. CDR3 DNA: TGCGCCAGCAGCTTGGGTCTAGGTGTCCCAGATACGCAGTATTTT. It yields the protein CASSLGLGVPDTQYF.

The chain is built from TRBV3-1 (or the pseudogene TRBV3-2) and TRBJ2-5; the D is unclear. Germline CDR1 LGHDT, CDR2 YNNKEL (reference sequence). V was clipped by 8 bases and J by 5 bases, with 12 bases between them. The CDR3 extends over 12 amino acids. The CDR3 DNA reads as TGTGCCAGCGAAGTCCCCGCGGAGACCCAGTACTTC. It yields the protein CASEVPAETQYF.

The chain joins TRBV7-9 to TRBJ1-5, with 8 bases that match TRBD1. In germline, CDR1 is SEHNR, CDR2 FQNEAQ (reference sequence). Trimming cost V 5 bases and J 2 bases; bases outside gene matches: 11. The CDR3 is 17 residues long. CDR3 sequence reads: CASSNGMAGGGNQPQHF. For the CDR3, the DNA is TGTGCCAGCAGCAATGGGATGGCAGGGGGCGGCAATCAGCCCCAGCATTTT.